This is a list of T cell receptor beta chains from one sample in a study of T cell changes during pregnancy in multiple sclerosis. Clones were sequenced by immunoSEQ multiplex PCR, and TCRdb holds only the in-frame ones, with some missing. The data contain 90,000 to 100,000 clones, roughly 91% of them seen just once; the ten biggest clones take up about 4.5%. This specimen consisted of peripheral blood, obtained in the first trimester of pregnancy. These receptors were collected from a female donor with multiple sclerosis, enrolled in a pregnancy study. The CDR3 runs from the conserved cysteine through the conserved F or W. The D gene is left open where the match is weak. Only some rows state a clone size, as once, few, many or a class for expanded clones.

>13|-|TRBJ2-1|TRBD1|TRBV14
CASSRSRGNEQFF
TGTGCCAGCAGCCGTTCCAGGGGGAATGAGCAGTTCTTC
>15|-|TRBJ2-1|TRBD1|TRBV6-5
CASRTGTGTYNEQFF
TGTGCCAGCAGGACCGGGACAGGGACCTACAATGAGCAGTTCTTC
>14|-|TRBJ2-5|-|TRBV21-1
CASSAEDRVETQYF
TGTGCCAGCAGCGCAGAGGACAGGGTCGAGACCCAGTACTTC
>12|-|TRBJ1-1|-|TRBV19
CASSRQNTEAFF
TGTGCCAGTAGTAGACAGAACACTGAAGCTTTCTTT
>13|-|TRBJ1-2|-|TRBV6-5
CASSYRQEYGYTF
TGTGCCAGCAGTTACCGACAGGAGTATGGCTACACCTTC
>17|once|TRBJ1-4|TRBD1|TRBV12-5
CASGFGTGGTTNEKLFF
TGTGCTAGTGGTTTCGGGACAGGGGGCACGACTAATGAAAAACTGTTTTTT
>14|once|TRBJ2-7|TRBD1|TRBV19
CASSTRTGEDEQYF
TGTGCCAGTAGTACCCGGACAGGAGAAGACGAGCAGTACTTC
>15|-|TRBJ1-3|-|TRBV6-5
CASSYRGRAGNTIYF
TGTGCCAGCAGTTACCGTGGCCGGGCTGGAAACACCATATATTTT
>14|-|TRBJ1-1|-|TRBV4-2
CASSLSGVNTEAFF
TGTGCCAGCAGCCTTTCCGGGGTGAACACTGAAGCTTTCTTT
>13|-|TRBJ2-3|TRBD1|TRBV7-7
CASSPDTGGTQYF
TGTGCTAGCAGCCCCGATACAGGGGGCACGCAGTATTTT
>13|once|TRBJ1-1|TRBD1|TRBV4-2
CASSQKQGATAFF
TGTGCCAGCAGCCAAAAACAGGGGGCCACAGCTTTCTTT
>13|-|TRBJ1-1|-|TRBV7-2
CASIKGGNTEAFF
TGTGCCAGCATAAAGGGAGGAAACACTGAAGCTTTCTTT
>15|-|TRBJ1-3|-|TRBV27
CASSLSPTEGNTIYF
TGTGCCAGCAGTTTATCGCCAACTGAAGGAAACACCATATATTTT
>13|-|TRBJ1-1|-|TRBV18
CASSPPASTEAFF
TGTGCCAGCTCACCACCGGCCAGCACTGAAGCTTTCTTT